This is a list of T cell receptor beta chains from one sample in a study of cytomegalovirus exposure and HLA in healthy donors. Sequenced by immunoSEQ multiplex PCR; TCRdb stores in-frame clones only, minus some. The table shows 150,000 to 200,000 clones, with 82% occurring only once. The sequencing sample was made of PBMCs. These receptors were obtained from a man aged 50 to 59 in good health and CMV-seropositive. Each CDR3 is given with its conserved first and last residue. Each record gives: clone size, J gene, D gene, V gene, CDR3 DNA, CDR3 protein. D genes are given only for firm matches. The size field is filled for only some rows; it gives once, few, many or a size class.

few,TRBJ2-2,TRBD2,TRBV6-5,TGTGCCAGCGGGGGGAAGCGGGGGAACACCGGGGAGCTGTTTTTT,CASGGKRGNTGELFF
-,TRBJ1-5,-,TRBV28,TGTGCCAGCAGTCAACCTCAGTCCCGCTGGAGCAATCAGCCCCAGCATTTT,CASSQPQSRWSNQPQHF
-,TRBJ1-6,TRBD1,TRBV7-9,TGTGCCAGCAGCCGGACAGGGAGAGGTTCACCCCTCCACTTT,CASSRTGRGSPLHF
-,TRBJ2-5,TRBD1,TRBV6-5,TGTGCCAGCAGTTACCCCGGACAGGGAAGCGAGACCCAGTACTTC,CASSYPGQGSETQYF
-,TRBJ2-5,TRBD1,TRBV5-1,TGCGCCAGCAGCCCCGGGACAGCTCAAGAGACCCAGTACTTC,CASSPGTAQETQYF
-,TRBJ1-2,TRBD1,TRBV28,TGTGCCAGCAGTACGACAGGGTTAGGTGGCTACACCTTC,CASSTTGLGGYTF
-,TRBJ2-3,TRBD2,TRBV19,TGTGCCAGTAGTATAGATAAAAGGCGCGGGGGGGCCACAGATACGCAGTATTTT,CASSIDKRRGGATDTQYF
-,TRBJ2-3,-,TRBV19,TGTGCCAGTAGTCCGACACTAGATGCACTCCGTACGCAGTATTTT,CASSPTLDALRTQYF
-,TRBJ2-7,-,TRBV2,TGTGCCAGCAGTGAGCAGGGCGACGAGCAGTACTTC,CASSEQGDEQYF
-,TRBJ2-7,TRBD1,TRBV19,TGTGCCAGTAGTTTTACAGGGGATATTTACGAGCAGTACTTC,CASSFTGDIYEQYF
-,TRBJ2-7,TRBD2,TRBV4-1,TGCGCCAGCAGCCCGGGTAGCGGGAGGGTATCCTACGAGCAGTACTTC,CASSPGSGRVSYEQYF
-,TRBJ2-2,-,TRBV9,TGTGCCAGCAGCGTAGATGACAGGCTTAACACCGGGGAGCTGTTTTTT,CASSVDDRLNTGELFF
-,TRBJ2-1,TRBD1,TRBV7-2,TGTGCCAGCAGCTACACCGGGACAGGGTACAATGAGCAGTTCTTC,CASSYTGTGYNEQFF
-,TRBJ1-6,-,TRBV14,TGTGCCAGCAGCCAAGTCCCAGATTCACCCCTCCACTTT,CASSQVPDSPLHF
-,TRBJ1-1,TRBD1,TRBV29-1,TGCAGCGTTGACCCGACAGGGGTGGGCACTGAAGCTTTCTTT,CSVDPTGVGTEAFF
-,TRBJ2-3,TRBD2,TRBV18,TGTGCCAGCTCACCAGGGGGCGGGGGGGCCAAAGATACGCAGTATTTT,CASSPGGGGAKDTQYF
-,TRBJ2-1,-,TRBV28,TGTGCCGCGCTACAGGGTCCCTCCATCAATGAGCAGTTCTTC,CAALQGPSINEQFF
-,TRBJ1-2,TRBD1,TRBV13,TGTGCCAGCAGCCCGCCAGGGACAGCCATAAACTATGGCTACACCTTC,CASSPPGTAINYGYTF
-,TRBJ2-3,-,TRBV7-9,TGTGCCAGCAGCTTATACACCCACACAGATACGCAGTATTTT,CASSLYTHTDTQYF
-,TRBJ2-1,-,TRBV11-1,TGTGCCAGCAACCTCGGGAGAGGGGGCGTATTCTACAATGAGCAGTTCTTC,CASNLGRGGVFYNEQFF